The rows below give T cell receptor beta chains drawn from one sample of a study of T cell responses to AZD1222 COVID-19 vaccine. The protocol was immunoSEQ multiplex PCR, while the TCRdb copy is restricted to in-frame clones and leaves out a portion. The sample carries around 130,000 clones, over 90% recorded once. Sequences were derived from peripheral blood, sampled on day 0 of AZD1222 vaccination. The receptors here all came from an adult in good health. The CDR3 runs from the conserved cysteine through the conserved F or W. The D gene is left open where the match is weak. Size values are once, few and many counts, or a class for expanded clones, and some rows have none.

j_call	d_call	clone_size	v_call	cdr3_aa	cdr3_nt
TRBJ1-4	TRBD1	few	TRBV5-1	CASTRTGLDEKLFF	TGCGCCAGCACCAGGACAGGGCTCGATGAAAAACTGTTTTTT
TRBJ1-2	NA	NA	TRBV11-2	CASRINGGDYGYTF	TGTGCCAGCAGAATTAATGGGGGGGACTATGGCTACACCTTC
TRBJ2-5	NA	NA	TRBV9	CASSPNPAAETQYF	TGTGCCAGCAGCCCGAACCCAGCCGCAGAGACCCAGTACTTC
TRBJ1-4	NA	NA	TRBV21-1	CASSKEGTTDNEKLFF	TGTGCCAGCAGCAAGGAGGGGACAACTGACAATGAAAAACTGTTTTTT
TRBJ2-3	NA	NA	TRBV19	CASRDERRTDTQYF	TGTGCCAGTAGGGACGAGCGACGCACAGATACGCAGTATTTT
TRBJ1-3	NA	NA	TRBV9	CASSRDGFSGNTIYF	TGTGCCAGCAGCCGGGACGGATTCTCTGGAAACACCATATATTTT
TRBJ1-5	NA	NA	TRBV21-1	CASSKNKAQPQHF	TGTGCCAGCAGCAAGAATAAGGCTCAGCCCCAGCATTTT
TRBJ2-3	NA	NA	TRBV5-1	CASSLTISRDTQYF	TGCGCCAGCAGCTTGACTATTTCCAGGGATACGCAGTATTTT
TRBJ2-1	NA	NA	TRBV9	CASSVGSGRDEQFF	TGTGCCAGCAGCGTAGGGTCAGGGCGTGATGAGCAGTTCTTC
TRBJ2-7	NA	few	TRBV5-5	CASSSNREQYF	TGTGCCAGCAGCAGTAACAGGGAGCAGTACTTC